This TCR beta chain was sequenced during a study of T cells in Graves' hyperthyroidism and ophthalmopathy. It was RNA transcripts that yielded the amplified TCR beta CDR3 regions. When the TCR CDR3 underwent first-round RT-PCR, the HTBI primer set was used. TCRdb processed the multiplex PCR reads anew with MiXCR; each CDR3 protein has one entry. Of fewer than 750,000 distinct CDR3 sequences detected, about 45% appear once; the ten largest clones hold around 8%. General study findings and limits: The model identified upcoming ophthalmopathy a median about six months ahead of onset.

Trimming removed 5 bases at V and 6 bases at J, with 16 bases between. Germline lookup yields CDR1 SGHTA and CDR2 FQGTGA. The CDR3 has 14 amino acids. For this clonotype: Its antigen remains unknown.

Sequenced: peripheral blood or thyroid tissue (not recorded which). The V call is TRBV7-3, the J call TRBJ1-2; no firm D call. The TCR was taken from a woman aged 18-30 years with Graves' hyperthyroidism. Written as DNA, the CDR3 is TGTGCCAGCAGCCCTGACACCGGGGATGATGGCTACACCTTC. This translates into CASSPDTGDDGYTF.